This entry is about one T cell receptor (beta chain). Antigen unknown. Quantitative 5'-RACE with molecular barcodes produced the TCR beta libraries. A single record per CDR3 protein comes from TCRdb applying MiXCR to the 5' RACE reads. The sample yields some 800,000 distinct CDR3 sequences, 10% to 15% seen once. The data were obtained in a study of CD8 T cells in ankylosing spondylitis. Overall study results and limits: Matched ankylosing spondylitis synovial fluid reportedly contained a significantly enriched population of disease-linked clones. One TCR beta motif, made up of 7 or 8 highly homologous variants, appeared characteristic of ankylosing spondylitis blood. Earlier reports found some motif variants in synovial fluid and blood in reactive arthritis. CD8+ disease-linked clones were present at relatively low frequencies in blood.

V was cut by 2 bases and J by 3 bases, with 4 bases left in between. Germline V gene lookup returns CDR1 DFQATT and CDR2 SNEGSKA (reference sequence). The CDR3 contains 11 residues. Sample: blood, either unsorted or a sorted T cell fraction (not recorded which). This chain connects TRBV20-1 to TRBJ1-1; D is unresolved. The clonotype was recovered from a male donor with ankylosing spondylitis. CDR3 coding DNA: TGCAGTGCTAGATGGGACACTGAAGCTTTCTTT. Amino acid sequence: CSARWDTEAFF.